This is a list of T cell receptor beta chains from one sample in a study of blood T cell repertoires in COVID-19. Here immunoSEQ multiplex PCR was the method, and the copy in TCRdb shows in-frame clones only, minus some. The sample has some 110,000 clones, less than 80% seen once. Sequenced sample: peripheral blood. These receptor sequences come from a man aged 50-59 years with acute or convalescent COVID-19. Both conserved end residues are part of each CDR3. D genes are given only for firm matches. Clone size appears in some rows only: once, few, many, or a class for an expanded clone.

>TRBV7-9|TRBD1|.|TRBJ2-7|14
CASSPGQGIYEQYF
TGTGCCAGCAGCCCAGGACAGGGGATCTACGAGCAGTACTTC
>TRBV14|.|few|TRBJ1-1|14
CASSQESGRAEAFF
TGTGCCAGCAGCCAAGAGTCAGGGAGGGCTGAAGCTTTCTTT
>TRBV27|.|.|TRBJ1-5|17
CASSNTGGGPSNQPQHF
TGTGCCAGCAGCAATACCGGGGGAGGGCCGAGCAATCAGCCCCAGCATTTT
>TRBV2|TRBD1|.|TRBJ1-5|16
CASSGQGGGGNQPQHF
TGTGCCAGCAGTGGACAGGGGGGTGGGGGCAATCAGCCCCAGCATTTT
>TRBV28|.|.|TRBJ2-3|14
CASSTDEGPDTQYF
TGTGCCAGCAGTACCGACGAGGGTCCAGATACGCAGTATTTT
>TRBV5-1|TRBD1|.|TRBJ1-1|18
CASSLLFSDRGLNTEAFF
TGCGCCAGCAGCTTGCTCTTCTCGGACAGGGGGCTAAACACTGAAGCTTTCTTT
>TRBV7-8|.|.|TRBJ1-1|15
CASSLGSGRYTEAFF
TGTGCCAGCAGCTTAGGTTCGGGTAGGTACACTGAAGCTTTCTTT
>TRBV19|TRBD1|once|TRBJ2-1|15
CASIIRDRGLGEQFF
TGTGCCAGTATTATTCGGGACAGGGGGCTTGGTGAGCAGTTCTTC
>TRBV19|TRBD1|.|TRBJ1-5|15
CASSAGTGQGQPQHF
TGTGCCAGTAGTGCCGGGACAGGGCAAGGTCAGCCCCAGCATTTT
>TRBV11-2|TRBD2|.|TRBJ2-3|14
CASSLGGGTDTQYF
TGTGCCAGCAGCTTAGGCGGGGGAACAGATACGCAGTATTTT
>TRBV18|.|.|TRBJ1-6|14
CASSRDFGDSPLHF
TGTGCCAGCTCTCGGGACTTTGGTGATTCACCCCTCCACTTT
>TRBV19|.|.|TRBJ1-4|15
CASSIEVLQNEKLFF
TGTGCCAGTAGTATCGAAGTCCTTCAGAATGAAAAACTGTTTTTT
>TRBV7-9|TRBD1|few|TRBJ1-2|15
CASSLAVVTGDGYTF
TGTGCCAGCAGCTTAGCCGTGGTGACAGGGGATGGCTACACCTTC
>TRBV30|.|.|TRBJ1-6|14
CAWSAGEGNSPLHF
TGTGCCTGGAGTGCAGGGGAGGGTAATTCACCCCTCCACTTT
>TRBV5-8|.|.|TRBJ1-1|15
CASSLYLAGDTEAFF
TGTGCCAGCAGCTTGTACCTTGCAGGGGACACTGAAGCTTTCTTT
>TRBV28|TRBD2|.|TRBJ2-1|17
CASSHRAAGLASNEQFF
TGTGCCAGCAGTCACAGGGCGGCGGGACTAGCGTCAAATGAGCAGTTCTTC
>TRBV28|.|.|TRBJ2-1|15
CASSLAAEIYNEQFF
TGTGCCAGCAGTTTAGCAGCGGAAATCTACAATGAGCAGTTCTTC
>TRBV5-4|.|.|TRBJ2-1|15
CASSIGQSSYNEQFF
TGTGCCAGCAGCATAGGACAGAGCTCCTACAATGAGCAGTTCTTC
>TRBV10-2|TRBD1|.|TRBJ2-7|13
CATTTGGKNEQYF
TGCGCCACCACGACAGGGGGAAAGAACGAGCAGTACTTC
>TRBV7-6|TRBD1|.|TRBJ2-5|14
CASSLDRVTETQYF
TGTGCCAGCAGTTTAGACAGGGTGACAGAGACCCAGTACTTC
>TRBV15|.|few|TRBJ1-2|14
CATSSGSRVYGYTF
TGTGCCACCAGCAGTGGGTCCCGGGTTTATGGCTACACCTTC
>TRBV6-2/TRBV6-3|TRBD1|.|TRBJ1-6|16
CASSHRGPAYNSPLHF
TGTGCCAGCAGTCACAGGGGGCCCGCCTATAATTCACCCCTCCACTTT
>TRBV7-8|.|.|TRBJ2-2|15
CASSQYGPNTGELFF
TGTGCCAGCAGCCAATATGGCCCAAACACCGGGGAGCTGTTTTTT
>TRBV18|TRBD1|.|TRBJ2-7|14
CASSPRAGGHEQYF
TGTGCCAGCTCACCACGGGCAGGGGGCCACGAGCAGTACTTC
>TRBV4-1|.|.|TRBJ2-5|13
CASSPWGEETQYF
TGCGCCAGCAGCCCTTGGGGGGAAGAGACCCAGTACTTC
>TRBV10-2|.|few|TRBJ2-2|13
CASRGLNTGELFF
TGCGCCAGCAGGGGGCTGAACACCGGGGAGCTGTTTTTT
>TRBV7-3|TRBD2|.|TRBJ2-3|15
CASSPGTTSPDTQYF
TGTGCCAGCAGCCCCGGGACTACCTCCCCAGATACGCAGTATTTT
>TRBV27|.|.|TRBJ2-1|13
CASSLSPNNEQFF
TGTGCCAGCAGTTTATCCCCTAACAATGAGCAGTTCTTC
>TRBV7-2|TRBD2|.|TRBJ2-7|14
CASSSGTSGYEQYF
TGTGCCAGCAGCTCAGGGACTAGCGGCTACGAGCAGTACTTC
>TRBV3-1/TRBV3-2|TRBD2|.|TRBJ2-5|20
CASSQKIPSGSGGIRETQYF
TGTGCCAGCAGCCAAAAAATCCCCTCTGGAAGCGGGGGGATAAGGGAGACCCAGTACTTC
>TRBV19|.|.|TRBJ1-1|17
CASSTSLGHRKNTEAFF
TGTGCCAGTAGTACGAGCCTGGGACACCGAAAGAACACTGAAGCTTTCTTT
>TRBV28|TRBD1|.|TRBJ1-6|16
CASSLLGTGVGSPLHF
TGTGCCAGCAGTTTATTGGGGACAGGGGTTGGATCACCCCTCCACTTT
>TRBV5-4|.|.|TRBJ2-6|16
CASSLGRGAGANVLTF
TGTGCCAGCAGCTTAGGTAGGGGTGCTGGGGCCAACGTCCTGACTTTC
>TRBV7-2|TRBD2|.|TRBJ2-1|15
CASSLAGSRGYEQFF
TGTGCCAGCAGTCTAGCGGGGAGTCGGGGATATGAGCAGTTCTTC
>TRBV5-1|.|once|TRBJ1-3|16
CASSSWSVTAGNTIYF
TGCGCCAGCAGCTCCTGGAGTGTGACGGCTGGAAACACCATATATTTT
>TRBV7-3|.|once|TRBJ2-3|14
CASSLTGGGDTQYF
TGTGCCAGCAGCTTAACAGGAGGTGGAGATACGCAGTATTTT
>TRBV7-8|.|few|TRBJ1-1|17
CASSLEGGGDVNTEAFF
TGTGCCAGCAGCTTAGAAGGAGGCGGGGACGTGAACACTGAAGCTTTCTTT
>TRBV29-1|TRBD1|.|TRBJ2-7|14
CSAVPGQGLYEQYF
TGCAGCGCCGTACCGGGACAGGGACTATACGAGCAGTACTTC
>TRBV5-5|.|.|TRBJ2-1|14
CASSLGQVHNEQFF
TGTGCCAGCAGCTTGGGACAGGTACACAATGAGCAGTTCTTC
>TRBV6-1|TRBD2|.|TRBJ2-7|16
CASSEGQRGVPYEQYF
TGTGCCAGCAGTGAAGGCCAGCGGGGGGTCCCCTACGAGCAGTACTTC
>TRBV20-1|.|.|TRBJ2-1|11
CSANLDVEQFF
TGCAGTGCTAACCTAGATGTTGAGCAGTTCTTC